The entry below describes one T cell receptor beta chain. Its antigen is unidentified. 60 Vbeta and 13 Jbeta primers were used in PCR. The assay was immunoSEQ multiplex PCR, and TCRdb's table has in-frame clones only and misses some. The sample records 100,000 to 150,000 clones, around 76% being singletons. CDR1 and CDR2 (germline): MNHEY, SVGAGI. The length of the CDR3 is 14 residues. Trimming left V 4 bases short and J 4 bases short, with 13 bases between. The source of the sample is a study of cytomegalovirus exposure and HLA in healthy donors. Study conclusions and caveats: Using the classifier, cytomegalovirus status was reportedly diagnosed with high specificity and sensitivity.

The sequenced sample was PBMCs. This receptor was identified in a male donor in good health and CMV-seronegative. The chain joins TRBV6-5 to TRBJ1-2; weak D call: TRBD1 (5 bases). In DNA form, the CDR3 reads TGTGCCAGCAGTTCCTCCGGGACTACCTATGGCTACACCTTC. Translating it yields CASSSSGTTYGYTF.